The 20 T cell receptor beta chains presented below share a single source sample, sequenced in a study of T-cell reconstitution after alpha-beta-depleted transplantation in children. During its preparation, the TCRbeta library received unique molecular identifiers. One entry per CDR3 protein results from TCRdb running MiXCR on the PCR reads. Altogether approximately 390,000 distinct CDR3 sequences are present, roughly 10% being singletons, with the ten largest covering approximately 5%. The source was PBMCs from the stem cell graft donor, collected from the stem cell graft. Receptors were obtained from a human donor who donated a stem cell graft to a child with acute myeloid leukemia.

This chain links TRBV29-1 with TRBJ2-3; D may be TRBD1 (6 bases). CDR1 is SQVTM and CDR2 is ANQGSEA in the germline V gene. The CDR3 length is 14 residues. With 3 bases removed from V and 0 bases from J, the gap between germline ends came to 10 bases. In nucleotides, the CDR3 is TGCAGCGTTGACTCCCAGGGGAGCACAGATACGCAGTATTTT. It is translated as CSVDSQGSTDTQYF.

The V and J genes are TRBV7-2 and TRBJ2-1; 7 positions agree with TRBD2. This CDR3 spans 17 amino acids. V was pared by 2 bases and J by 6 bases, with 13 bases of the junction left unmatched. Germline CDR1 and CDR2: SGHTA and FQGNSA. CDR3 loop: CASSLRLAWGTGNEQFF. The CDR3, as DNA: TGTGCCAGCAGCTTAAGACTAGCATGGGGAACTGGCAATGAGCAGTTCTTC.

This clonotype was detected many times. J is TRBJ1-6 and V is TRBV5-1; D not certain. Germline CDR1 and CDR2: SGHRS and YFSETQ. V lost 1 base, J lost 6 bases, and 5 bases lay in between. This CDR3 spans 13 amino acids. DNA for the CDR3: TGCGCCAGCAGCTTGCGGATTAATTCACCCCTCCACTTT. This sequence encodes CASSLRINSPLHF.

This sequence joins TRBV7-2 and TRBJ1-2; D is undetermined. This CDR3 is built from 15 residues. V gave up 7 bases and J gave up 6 bases, with 21 bases separating them. Germline CDR1 and CDR2: SGHTA and FQGNSA. The CDR3 coding sequence is TGTGCCAGCACCTACTTAGTACTGGGGAAAAATGGCTACACCTTC. This translates into CASTYLVLGKNGYTF.

This clonotype was observed a handful of times. The CDR3 coding sequence is TGTGCCAGCACCCTACAGGGGTACGAGCAGTACTTC. Translated: CASTLQGYEQYF. The V call is TRBV12-3 or TRBV12-4, the J call TRBJ2-7; 7 nucleotides align to TRBD1. V was pared by 7 bases and J by 4 bases, with 4 bases of the junction left unmatched. This CDR3 spans 12 amino acids.

The sample holds a few counts of this clonotype. J is TRBJ2-5 and V is TRBV14; unclear D gene. The V gene's germline CDR1 is SGHDN and CDR2 FVKESK. Between the trimmed V and J ends, which lost 0 bases and 7 bases, there was a span of 12 bases. This CDR3 has 14 residues. CDR3 DNA sequence: TGTGCCAGCAGCCAAGATTTTGTATGGGGGACCCAGTACTTC. Translating it yields CASSQDFVWGTQYF.

This clonotype was counted only a few times. The chain recombines TRBV20-1 with TRBJ2-1; perhaps TRBD2 as D (5 bases). The CDR3 has 16 amino acids. V shed 3 bases and J shed 0 bases, with 15 bases lying between them. CDR1 and CDR2 (germline): DFQATT, SNEGSKA (reference sequence). CDR3 residues: CSARPAERSSYNEQFF. In nucleotides, the CDR3 is TGCAGTGCTAGGCCAGCGGAGAGGAGCTCCTACAATGAGCAGTTCTTC.

This clonotype was counted at least ten times. The chain joins TRBV10-3 to TRBJ2-5; 8 bases map to TRBD1. Germline V gene lookup returns CDR1 ENHRY and CDR2 SYGVKD. This CDR3 spans 13 amino acids. Trimming took 6 bases from V and 5 from J; bases not matched to a gene: 5. In nucleotides, the CDR3 is TGTGCCATCAGGAAGACAGGGGAGGAGACCCAGTACTTC. The encoded protein is CAIRKTGEETQYF.

The chain links TRBV20-1 to TRBJ2-2; the D call may be TRBD1 or TRBD2 (6 bases each). There are 14 residues in the CDR3. V was clipped by 0 bases and J by 6 bases, with 11 bases between them. The germline CDR1 and CDR2 sequences are DFQATT and SNEGSKA (reference sequence). The chain's CDR3 is CSARDIGGSGELFF. CDR3 nucleotides: TGCAGTGCTAGAGATATAGGGGGGTCCGGGGAGCTGTTTTTT.

The chain joins TRBV25-1 to TRBJ1-3; weak D call: TRBD1 (5 bases). The CDR3 sequence is 14 residues long. The V end was cut by 3 bases, the J end by 1 base, with 7 bases between. Per the germline V gene, CDR1 is MGHDK and CDR2 is SYGVNS. The CDR3 region is CASSDPGSGNTIYF. CDR3 DNA: TGTGCCAGCAGTGACCCAGGGTCTGGAAACACCATATATTTT.

The J gene is TRBJ2-7, the V gene TRBV6-2 or TRBV6-3; the match to TRBD1 covers 11 bases. This CDR3 is 14 amino acids long. Germline V gene data show CDR1 as MNHEY and CDR2 as SVGEGT. J lost 7 bases, V lost 6 bases, and 8 bases had no gene match. This CDR3 is CASSPTDRGLEQYF. For the CDR3, the DNA is TGTGCCAGCAGCCCCACGGACAGGGGGCTTGAGCAGTACTTC.

This clonotype was found a few times. V and J are TRBV20-1 and TRBJ2-3; D is perhaps TRBD2 (5 bases). This CDR3 contains 17 residues. V shed 0 bases and J shed 9 bases, with 25 bases lying between them. Germline-derived CDR1 and CDR2 are DFQATT and SNEGSKA (reference sequence). The CDR3 coding sequence is TGCAGTGCTAGAGATCTTAGGAGTACGGGATCGCCTGGAACGCAGTATTTT. Translating it yields CSARDLRSTGSPGTQYF.

The table lists this clonotype with a few counts. The chain combines TRBV5-4 with TRBJ2-2, with 8 bases that match TRBD1. CDR3 length equals 15 residues. The germline CDR1 and CDR2 sequences are SGHNT and YYREEE (reference sequence). Unmatched junction bases numbered 5, after V lost 0 bases and J lost 7 bases. CDR3 in DNA: TGTGCCAGCAGCTTGGGAGGACAGGGCGGCGGGGAGCTGTTTTTT. Protein: CASSLGGQGGGELFF.

As concerns this clonotype: This CDR3 is missing its conserved last phenylalanine or tryptophan, likely due to a read error. The chain couples TRBV7-6 to TRBJ2-3, with D unclear. The germline V gene has CDR1 SGHVS and CDR2 FNYEAQ. The ends were cut back, 5 bases at V and 0 bases at J, with 6 bases in the middle. The CDR3 consists of 13 residues. CDR3 sequence (DNA): TGTGCCAGCAGCGAGCGTAGCACAGATACGCAGTATTTG. Translating it yields CASSERSTDTQYL.

The J gene is TRBJ2-7, the V gene TRBV15; TRBD2 matches at 12 bases. Germline-derived CDR1 and CDR2 are LNHNV and YYDKDF (reference sequence). The CDR3 is 16 amino acids. V was pared by 3 bases and J by 5 bases, with 8 bases of the junction left unmatched. CDR3 nucleotide sequence: TGTGCCACCAGCAGCTATGGGACTAGCGGGCTCCACGAGCAGTACTTC. It encodes CATSSYGTSGLHEQYF.

The chain carries TRBV12-3 or TRBV12-4 and TRBJ2-3; TRBD2 matches 11 bases. The CDR3 spans 15 residues. Trimming took 7 bases from V and 4 from J; bases not matched to a gene: 7. CDR3 in amino acids: CASTVSGGAADTQYF. As DNA, the CDR3 is TGTGCCAGCACCGTTAGCGGGGGGGCCGCAGATACGCAGTATTTT.

V is TRBV11-2 and J is TRBJ2-5; TRBD2 matches 12 bases. The ends lost 1 base at V and 4 bases at J; junction bases unmatched: 10. CDR1 is SGHAT and CDR2 is FQNNGV in the germline V gene. This CDR3 contains 18 residues. This CDR3 reads CASSLVGTSGPGGETQYF. CDR3 coding DNA: TGTGCCAGCAGCTTAGTGGGGACTAGCGGGCCCGGGGGAGAGACCCAGTACTTC.

The chain uses TRBV25-1 and TRBJ1-4; 8 bases are shared with TRBD1. This CDR3 is 15 amino acids long. CDR1 MGHDK and CDR2 SYGVNS come from the germline V gene. Losses at the gene ends were 3 bases for V and 6 bases for J; bases not matched to a gene: 6. CDR3 sequence: CASSEDREYDEKLFF. The CDR3 DNA reads as TGTGCCAGCAGTGAGGACAGGGAATATGATGAAAAACTGTTTTTT. The full variable domain, completed using reference TRBV25-1 and TRBJ1-4, is EADIYQTPRYLVIGTGKKITLECSQTMGHDKMYWYQQDPGMELHLIHYSYGVNSTEKGDLSSESTVSRIRTEHFPLTLESARPSHTSQYLCASSEDREYDEKLFFGSGTQLSVL.

The chain joins TRBV5-6 to TRBJ2-3; D not resolved. This CDR3 has 15 residues. Per germline, CDR1 SGHDT and CDR2 YYEEEE. The V and J ends lost 0 bases and 1 base respectively, with 9 bases between them. The CDR3 loop reads CASSLADRGTDTQYF. Written as DNA, the CDR3 is TGTGCCAGCAGCTTGGCCGATAGGGGCACAGATACGCAGTATTTT.

About this clonotype: A much more abundant neighbour one base away suggests this may be a read error. This chain joins TRBV12-3 or TRBV12-4 and TRBJ2-3, with 9 nucleotides matching TRBD2. The V gene end was trimmed by 3 bases and the J gene end by 7 bases; junction bases not matched to a gene: 17. The CDR3 consists of 18 residues. The CDR3 is CASSLIRLAALLINTQYF. The CDR3 nucleotides are TGTGCCAGCAGTTTGATAAGACTAGCGGCGTTGCTTATAAATACGCAGTATTTT.